The 23 T cell receptor beta chains below come from one sample, sequenced in a study of T cell responses to AZD1222 COVID-19 vaccine. Clones were read by immunoSEQ multiplex PCR, and TCRdb kept only the in-frame ones, dropping some. In the table there are fewer than 200,000 clones, just under 90% of which are singletons. The specimen comprised peripheral blood, sampled on day 0 of AZD1222 vaccination. The receptor set was obtained from an adult in good health.

Only a few counts were recorded for this clone. This chain links TRBV6-5 with TRBJ1-5; 9 nucleotides agree with TRBD1. Germline trimming cut 6 bases from V and 1 base from J; bases unmatched to any gene: 4. The CDR3 covers 15 residues. Germline loops: CDR1 MNHEY, CDR2 SVGAGI. For the CDR3, the DNA is TGTGCCAGCAGACCTACAGGGGGCAGCAATCAGCCCCAGCATTTT. Its protein product is CASRPTGGSNQPQHF.

This clone was seen just once. This chain joins TRBV6-5 and TRBJ2-3; TRBD2 matches 11 bases. This CDR3 contains 15 residues. Trimming took 7 bases from V and 4 from J; bases not matched to a gene: 7. The germline CDR1 and CDR2 sequences are MNHEY and SVGAGI. CDR3 region: CASNRLAGWADTQYF. Written as DNA, the CDR3 is TGTGCCAGCAATAGACTAGCGGGATGGGCAGATACGCAGTATTTT.

This clone was detected a few times. The chain combines TRBV7-6 with TRBJ1-6, with unresolved D. The CDR3 consists of 14 residues. CDR1 and CDR2 from the germline V gene are SGHVS and FNYEAQ. V gave up 1 base and J gave up 10 bases, with 11 bases separating them. CDR3 bases: TGTGCCAGCAGCTTAGGGATGAACACCTCACCCCTCCACTTT. This gives the protein CASSLGMNTSPLHF. The complete variable domain, with remaining parts taken from reference TRBV7-6 and TRBJ1-6, reads GAGVSQSPRYKVTKRGQDVALRCDPISGHVSLYWYRQALGQGPEFLTYFNYEAQQDKSGLPNDRFSAERPEGSISTLTIQRTEQRDSAMYRCASSLGMNTSPLHFGNGTRLTVT.

The J gene is TRBJ1-5, the V gene TRBV6-1; 8 bases are shared with TRBD1. The CDR3 is 15 residues long. Germline CDR1 MNHNS, CDR2 SASEGT. V trimming: 6 bases; J trimming: 2 bases; junction bases outside the gene matches: 6. As DNA, the CDR3 is TGTGCCAGCAGAGATGTGGGACAGGGCAATCAGCCCCAGCATTTT. This sequence encodes CASRDVGQGNQPQHF.

The V and J genes are TRBV6-5 and TRBJ1-4; 8 positions agree with TRBD1. Germline lookup yields CDR1 MNHEY and CDR2 SVGAGI. The CDR3 contains 13 residues. The J segment lost 10 bases and the V segment lost 10 bases, leaving 11 bases of the junction unmatched. The CDR3 loop is CATTPDRAGKLFF. CDR3 in DNA: TGTGCCACTACACCGGACAGGGCGGGAAAACTGTTTTTT.

Notes on this clone: Within the sample, other DNA sequences also encode this same CDR3. CDR3 residues: CASSLEGVEQYF. CDR3 bases: TGTGCCAGCAGCTTAGAAGGCGTCGAGCAGTACTTC. This sequence joins TRBV7-2 and TRBJ2-7; no firm D call. Germline CDR1 reads SGHTA; CDR2 reads FQGNSA. Between the trimmed V and J ends, which lost 1 base and 6 bases, there was a span of 7 bases. This CDR3 has 12 residues.

The chain combines TRBV3-1 (or the pseudogene TRBV3-2) with TRBJ1-2; tentative D call: TRBD1 (6 bases). Deletions cut 2 bases from V and 8 bases from J, with 9 bases between. This CDR3 region has 12 residues. CDR1 and CDR2 from the germline V gene are LGHDT and YNNKEL (reference sequence). CDR3 protein: CASSQRTAGYTF. The CDR3 DNA reads as TGTGCCAGCAGCCAACGGACAGCCGGCTACACCTTC.

The chain has TRBV10-1 and TRBJ2-7, with D maybe TRBD2 (5 bases). The CDR3 has 13 amino acids. CDR1 is WNHNN and CDR2 is SYGVQD in the germline V gene (reference sequence). Trimming shortened V by 6 bases and J by 2 bases, and 11 bases separated the two germline ends. The CDR3 sequence: CASSKGLAYEQYF. In DNA form, the CDR3 reads TGCGCCAGCAGCAAAGGACTCGCCTACGAGCAGTACTTC.

The chain recombines TRBV24-1 with TRBJ2-3; D gene uncertain. The CDR3 loop spans 15 amino acids. V was shortened by 0 bases and J by 0 bases, with 6 bases between the two germline ends. Per the germline V gene, CDR1 is KGHDR and CDR2 is SFDVKD. CDR3 DNA: TGTGCCACCAGTGATTTGCAGTCGAGCACAGATACGCAGTATTTT. This sequence encodes CATSDLQSSTDTQYF.

The J gene is TRBJ1-2, the V gene TRBV6-5, with D uncertain. Trimming pared 3 bases from V and 3 bases from J, leaving 8 bases between. The germline V gene has CDR1 MNHEY and CDR2 SVGAGI. The CDR3 extends over 13 amino acids. In nucleotides, the CDR3 is TGTGCCAGCAGTTATCCGGGTTACTATGGCTACACCTTC. Encoded protein: CASSYPGYYGYTF.

This chain connects TRBV5-6 to TRBJ2-7; D call uncertain. The CDR3 runs to 14 residues. V was clipped by 0 bases and J by 2 bases, with 9 bases between them. The germline CDR1 and CDR2 sequences are SGHDT and YYEEEE. The CDR3 bases are TGTGCCAGCAGCTTGGGAAGGGTTCCCTACGAGCAGTACTTC. As protein: CASSLGRVPYEQYF.

CDR3 bases: TGCAGTGCTAGTTTGGGGACAGTGGGAAATCAGCCCCAGCATTTT. Translation: CSASLGTVGNQPQHF. This rearrangement joins TRBV20-1 to TRBJ1-5; 7 bases align to TRBD1. There are 15 residues in the CDR3. Looked up from germline, CDR1 is DFQATT and CDR2 is SNEGSKA (reference sequence). V lost 3 bases to trimming and J lost 4 bases; unmatched junction nucleotides: 9.

This clone was counted a few times. This chain connects TRBV28 to TRBJ1-1; D might be TRBD1 (6 bases). The germline V gene encodes CDR1 MDHEN and CDR2 SYDVKM. The CDR3 extends over 14 amino acids. V dropped 5 bases and J dropped 2 bases, with 12 bases sitting between them. This CDR3 is CASSPGDKNTEAFF. In DNA, the CDR3 is TGTGCCAGCAGTCCAGGGGACAAAAACACTGAAGCTTTCTTT.

This sequence joins TRBV28 and TRBJ1-6, with 7 bases identical to TRBD1. This CDR3 is built from 16 residues. V lost 10 bases, J lost 0 bases, and 9 bases stayed unmatched. Germline values: CDR1 MDHEN, CDR2 SYDVKM. The chain's CDR3 is CATLTGSGSYNSPLHF. DNA for the CDR3: TGTGCCACCTTGACAGGGTCAGGCTCCTATAATTCACCCCTCCACTTT. Drawing the rest from reference TRBV28 and TRBJ1-6, the complete variable domain is DVKVTQSSRYLVKRTGEKVFLECVQDMDHENMFWYRQDPGLGLRLIYFSYDVKMKEKGDIPEGYSVSREKKERFSLILESASTNQTSMYLCATLTGSGSYNSPLHFGNGTRLTVT.

The genes are TRBV12-3 or TRBV12-4 and TRBJ1-2; 10 bases agree with TRBD1. V dropped 5 bases and J dropped 6; count of bases not matched to a gene: 3. The CDR3 sequence is 13 residues long. CDR3 bases: TGTGCCAGCAGTCGACAGGGGGCGGATGGCTACACCTTC. This encodes CASSRQGADGYTF.

The V and J genes are TRBV5-1 and TRBJ1-4, with D hard to call. There are 15 residues in the CDR3. Germline V lookup: CDR1 SGHRS, CDR2 YFSETQ. The V and J ends lost 0 bases and 8 bases respectively, with 14 bases between them. The CDR3 loop is CASSLAGAVGEKLFF. As DNA, the CDR3 is TGCGCCAGCAGCTTGGCCGGAGCGGTAGGGGAAAAACTGTTTTTT.

V and J are TRBV28 and TRBJ2-5, with D possibly matching TRBD1 (6 bases). Germline CDR1 reads MDHEN; CDR2 reads SYDVKM. With 7 bases removed from V and 4 bases from J, the gap between germline ends came to 10 bases. This CDR3 is built from 12 residues. The CDR3 bases are TGTGCCAGCACCCAAGGGGGAGAGACCCAGTACTTC. The encoded protein is CASTQGGETQYF. Together with reference TRBV28 and TRBJ2-5, the CDR3 gives the full variable domain: DVKVTQSSRYLVKRTGEKVFLECVQDMDHENMFWYRQDPGLGLRLIYFSYDVKMKEKGDIPEGYSVSREKKERFSLILESASTNQTSMYLCASTQGGETQYFGPGTRLLVL.

The chain has TRBV4-2 and TRBJ2-1; D may correspond to TRBD1 or TRBD2 (6 bases each). V was pared by 4 bases and J by 4 bases, with 20 bases between. The CDR3 is 17 amino acids. From germline, CDR1 is LGHNA and CDR2 YNFKEQ. CDR3: CASSLEGGGTVYNEQFF. The CDR3 bases are TGTGCCAGCAGCCTAGAGGGGGGAGGAACTGTATACAATGAGCAGTTCTTC.

The rearrangement joins TRBV27 to TRBJ1-5, with D possibly TRBD1 on 6 matching bases. Germline values: CDR1 MNHEY, CDR2 SMNVEV (reference sequence). The V gene lost 6 bases and the J gene lost 0 bases, with 15 bases spanning the gap. The CDR3 is made up of 16 amino acids. In DNA form, the CDR3 reads TGTGCCAGCAGCCCGGACAGATCTCCTAGCAATCAGCCCCAGCATTTT. It translates to CASSPDRSPSNQPQHF.

This chain connects TRBV21-1 to TRBJ1-3; the D call TRBD1 from the table was never checked on the DNA. TRBV21-1 is designated a pseudogene. The CDR3 spans 17 residues. This CDR3 is CASSQRHRGPPGNTIYF. CDR3 nucleotide sequence: TGTGCCAGCAGCCAGCGCCACAGGGGACCCCCTGGAAACACCATATATTTT.

The rearrangement uses TRBV30 and TRBJ1-5, with 8 bases that match TRBD1. The CDR3 covers 13 residues. Germline V gene lookup returns CDR1 GTSNPN and CDR2 SVGIG (reference sequence). Trimming took 5 bases from V and 6 from J; bases not matched to a gene: 6. DNA of the CDR3: TGTGCCTGGTCGATCAGGGGGCCTCAGCCCCAGCATTTT. Residues: CAWSIRGPQPQHF.

The chain has TRBV6-5 and TRBJ2-6; a possible D gene is TRBD1 (5 bases). The CDR3 covers 15 residues. CDR1 and CDR2 (germline): MNHEY, SVGAGI. V lost 7 bases and J 0 bases, leaving 10 bases between the germline ends. CDR3 amino acids: CASITGVSGANVLTF. The CDR3 region has the DNA TGTGCCAGCATTACAGGAGTCTCTGGGGCCAACGTCCTGACTTTC.

Concerning this clone itself: This same CDR3 is encoded by further DNA sequences in the sample. This rearrangement joins TRBV27 to TRBJ2-7; D might be TRBD1 or TRBD2, each matching 5 bases. The CDR3 has 14 amino acids. The V end lost 0 bases, the J end lost 2 bases, and 8 bases lay between the germline ends. Germline values: CDR1 MNHEY, CDR2 SMNVEV (reference sequence). The CDR3 here is CASSLSGRTYEQYF. The CDR3 DNA is TGTGCCAGCAGTTTATCGGGACGGACCTACGAGCAGTACTTC.